Below are 20 T cell receptor beta chains sequenced from a single sample in a study of shared clonotypes between healthy human individuals (dated by TCRdb to between 2020 and 2021). The protocol used for the library was the immunoSEQ multiplex PCR assay. Imported from immuneACCESS, the table was reduced by TCRdb to in-frame sequences with V and J called. These copies leave out some clones; in studies compared against another copy, an unresolved V gene accounts for under half, and the cause of the remainder is not known. The sample table holds just over 2,000,000 clones, of which roughly 96% were seen once. Roughly 0.13% of the sample belongs to the ten largest clones. The specimen sequenced was naive CD4+ T cells sorted from blood. This specimen's cell subset or site label, per the study, means: CD45RA+ positively selected. Source of these receptors: a man in his late teens or twenties in good health.

Worth noting for this clone: An end of the junction does not agree with germline; a read error may underlie this. The chain carries TRBV5-1 and TRBJ2-7; TRBD2 matches 7 bases. Germline V lookup: CDR1 SGHRS, CDR2 YFSETQ. The CDR3 contains 14 residues. The CDR3 bases are TGCGCCACCAGCAGGGAGGGGAACTCCTACGAGCAGTACTTC. Protein product: CATSREGNSYEQYF.

Notes on this clone: This sample includes further DNA sequences coding for the same CDR3. The chain employs TRBV5-1 and TRBJ2-3; 9 bases fit TRBD1. CDR1 SGHRS and CDR2 YFSETQ come from the germline V gene. The CDR3 is made up of 14 amino acids. Trimming removed 0 bases from V and 4 bases from J; junction bases left unmatched: 0. The CDR3: CASSLGQGADTQYF. Written as DNA, the CDR3 is TGCGCCAGCAGCTTGGGACAGGGGGCAGATACGCAGTATTTT.

A remark on this clone: Different DNA sequences within this sample yield the same CDR3. The chain uses TRBV6-5 and TRBJ2-7, with D possibly being TRBD2 (6 bases). Germline V lookup: CDR1 MNHEY, CDR2 SVGAGI. The V end lost 3 bases, the J end lost 7 bases, and 10 bases lay between the germline ends. CDR3 length: 12 amino acids. CDR3 DNA sequence: TGTGCCAGCAGTTATATCGGGGGTGAGCAGTACTTC. This codes for CASSYIGGEQYF.

The chain is built from TRBV18 and TRBJ2-2; D call uncertain. With 1 base removed from V and 2 bases from J, the gap between germline ends came to 8 bases. This CDR3 has 15 amino acids. Germline CDR1 KGHSH, CDR2 LQKENI. Here the CDR3 reads CASSPLQHNTGELFF. The CDR3 bases are TGTGCCAGCTCACCACTCCAGCATAACACCGGGGAGCTGTTTTTT. Full variable domain (remainder filled in from reference TRBV18 and TRBJ2-2): NAGVMQNPRHLVRRRGQEARLRCSPMKGHSHVYWYRQLPEEGLKFMVYLQKENIIDESGMPKERFSAEFPKEGPSILRIQQVVRGDSAAYFCASSPLQHNTGELFFGEGSRLTVL.

V usage is TRBV7-2 and J usage is TRBJ1-2; 7 nucleotides match TRBD1. The CDR3 is 14 residues long. J was trimmed by 6 bases and V by 5 bases; bases with no gene match: 9. Per germline, CDR1 SGHTA and CDR2 FQGNSA. The CDR3 loop is CASSVTGVGNGYTF. For the CDR3, the DNA is TGTGCCAGCAGCGTTACAGGGGTTGGGAATGGCTACACCTTC. The entire variable domain, with the rest obtained from reference TRBV7-2 and TRBJ1-2, is as follows: GAGVSQSPSNKVTEKGKDVELRCDPISGHTALYWYRQSLGQGLEFLIYFQGNSAPDKSGLPSDRFSAERTGGSVSTLTIQRTQQEDSAVYLCASSVTGVGNGYTFGSGTRLTVV.

The J gene is TRBJ2-6, the V gene TRBV5-4; TRBD1 might be the D (5 bases). This CDR3 region has 15 residues. V was pared by 4 bases and J by 1 base, with 9 bases between. The germline V gene has CDR1 SGHNT and CDR2 YYREEE (reference sequence). CDR3 coding DNA: TGTGCCAGCAGCCATCCAGGGTCTGGGGCCAACGTCCTGACTTTC. Translated: CASSHPGSGANVLTF.

The rearrangement uses TRBV9 and TRBJ2-5; D perhaps matches TRBD2 (5 bases). The V and J ends lost 4 bases and 4 bases respectively, with 14 bases between them. The CDR3 consists of 14 residues. In germline, CDR1 is SGDLS, CDR2 YYNGEE. The CDR3 coding sequence is TGTGCCAGCAGCCCATCCGGGGTCGGAGAGACCCAGTACTTC. Protein: CASSPSGVGETQYF.

The chain is built from TRBV10-3 and TRBJ2-3; D is unclear. The CDR3 length is 14 residues. V was pared by 8 bases and J by 1 base, with 13 bases between. The germline CDR1 and CDR2 sequences are ENHRY and SYGVKD. The CDR3 protein is CAICNAGGTDTQYF. CDR3 DNA: TGTGCCATCTGTAACGCTGGCGGCACAGATACGCAGTATTTT.

V usage is TRBV5-4 and J usage is TRBJ2-2; D could derive from TRBD1 or TRBD2 (5 bases each). The CDR3 has 14 residues. The V gene's germline CDR1 is SGHNT and CDR2 YYREEE (reference sequence). Trimming left V 1 base short and J 5 bases short, with 9 bases between. The DNA for the CDR3 is TGTGCCAGCAGCTTGAGGGGAGTGACCGGGGAGCTGTTTTTT. Translating gives CASSLRGVTGELFF.

The V gene is TRBV6-1, the J gene TRBJ2-7; 12 bases align to TRBD2. The CDR3 length is 18 residues. Per germline, CDR1 MNHNS and CDR2 SASEGT. V lost 4 bases to trimming and J lost 2 bases; unmatched junction nucleotides: 12. CDR3 protein: CASSVGGLAGGVTYEQYF. In DNA form, the CDR3 reads TGTGCCAGCAGTGTGGGGGGCCTAGCGGGAGGGGTTACCTACGAGCAGTACTTC.

This rearrangement joins TRBV2 to TRBJ1-1; 7 nucleotides agree with TRBD1. Germline V gene data show CDR1 as SNHLY and CDR2 as FYNNEI. V trimming: 3 bases; J trimming: 4 bases; junction bases outside the gene matches: 8. The length of the CDR3 is 15 residues. CDR3 DNA: TGTGCCAGCAGTGAGACGACAGGGTCGGGCACTGAAGCTTTCTTT. Amino acid sequence: CASSETTGSGTEAFF.

The chain has TRBV18 and TRBJ1-5; 9 bases are a match to TRBD1. Losses at the gene ends were 3 bases for V and 2 bases for J; bases not matched to a gene: 5. Germline loops: CDR1 KGHSH, CDR2 LQKENI. This CDR3 has 16 amino acids. This chain's CDR3 is CASSPRTGVGNQPQHF. In DNA, the CDR3 is TGTGCCAGCTCACCCAGGACAGGGGTTGGCAATCAGCCCCAGCATTTT.

This chain uses TRBV25-1 with TRBJ2-7; 9 positions agree with TRBD1. This CDR3 comprises 13 residues. V gave up 7 bases and J gave up 4 bases; unmatched junction bases: 5. The germline gives CDR1 MGHDK, CDR2 SYGVNS. CDR3 loop: CASNSDRGYEQYF. DNA for the CDR3: TGTGCCAGCAATTCGGACAGGGGATACGAGCAGTACTTC.

This chain uses TRBV10-1 with TRBJ2-2; D unclear. This CDR3 region has 13 residues. Germline V gene sequence: CDR1 WNHNN, CDR2 SYGVQD (reference sequence). Deletions cut 0 bases from V and 5 bases from J, with 4 bases between. In DNA, the CDR3 is TGCGCCAGCAGTGAGTCCTCAACCGGGGAGCTGTTTTTT. It translates to CASSESSTGELFF.

This clone occurred once. V gene TRBV27 combines with J gene TRBJ1-1; D gene ambiguous. The CDR3 loop spans 16 amino acids. V was pared by 1 base and J by 6 bases, with 18 bases between. CDR1 and CDR2 from the germline V gene are MNHEY and SMNVEV (reference sequence). CDR3 DNA sequence: TGTGCCAGCAGTTTATATCGCACACCGCTCGTACCTGAAGCTTTCTTT. Protein product: CASSLYRTPLVPEAFF.

The chain links TRBV6-5 to TRBJ1-2; no clear D gene. The CDR3 consists of 15 residues. Trimming shortened V by 6 bases and J by 2 bases, and 16 bases separated the two germline ends. Germline CDR1 and CDR2: MNHEY and SVGAGI. CDR3 DNA: TGTGCCAGCAGCCCAGTGTGGGCCACCAACTATGGCTACACCTTC. Its translation is CASSPVWATNYGYTF.

This chain uses TRBV6-5 with TRBJ1-1; D ambiguous. The CDR3 has 16 amino acids. Trimming removed 2 bases at V and 1 base at J, with 14 bases between. Germline CDR1 MNHEY, CDR2 SVGAGI. This CDR3 reads CASSYVGLSRNTEAFF. The CDR3 nucleotides read TGTGCCAGCAGTTACGTGGGCCTATCACGGAACACTGAAGCTTTCTTT.

The chain uses TRBV27 and TRBJ2-3, with TRBD2 identical over 7 bases. The CDR3 length is 15 residues. Germline V gene data show CDR1 as MNHEY and CDR2 as SMNVEV (reference sequence). Trimming at V came to 3 bases and at J to 3 bases, leaving 6 bases not matched to a gene. This chain's CDR3 is CASSFFGLVTDTQYF. The DNA for the CDR3 is TGTGCCAGCAGTTTCTTTGGACTAGTGACAGATACGCAGTATTTT.

The chain uses TRBV7-9 and TRBJ2-1; 7 bases line up with TRBD2. V was clipped by 3 bases and J by 10 bases; unmatched bases: 3. The CDR3 contains 12 residues. The V gene's germline CDR1 is SEHNR and CDR2 FQNEAQ (reference sequence). CDR3 amino acids: CASSFRGGEQFF. DNA of the CDR3: TGTGCCAGCAGCTTTCGCGGGGGAGAGCAGTTCTTC.

V is TRBV6-5 and J is TRBJ2-2; 8 bases match TRBD1. Germline CDR1 is MNHEY and CDR2 is SVGAGI. The CDR3 length is 13 residues. Trimming took 6 bases from V and 7 from J; bases not matched to a gene: 4. The CDR3 DNA follows: TGTGCCAGCAGGGACAGGGCGGACGGGGAGCTGTTTTTT. Translation: CASRDRADGELFF.